This TCR beta chain was documented in a study of T cell responses to AZD1222 COVID-19 vaccine. Clones were read by immunoSEQ multiplex PCR, and TCRdb kept only the in-frame ones, dropping some. Seen here are about 110,000 clones, about 90% observed once, and the top ten hold about 2.5%. Worth noting for this clone: The antigen is undetermined.

After removal of 7 bases from V and 0 bases from J, the junction contained 7 bases not matched to a gene. The CDR3 loop spans 15 amino acids. From germline, CDR1 is MNHEY and CDR2 SMNVEV (reference sequence). Regarding the study as a whole: Just five or six AZD1222 recipients were seropositive at baseline.

The J gene is TRBJ2-7, the V gene TRBV27; 9 nucleotides match TRBD2. This receptor was taken from an adult who received the AZD1222 COVID-19 vaccine. The source material was peripheral blood, sampled 28 days after the second AZD1222 dose. CDR3 amino acids: CASNSGLASSYEQYF. The CDR3 DNA sequence: TGTGCCAGCAACTCGGGACTAGCAAGCTCCTACGAGCAGTACTTC.